This record covers a single TCR beta chain. Antigen specificity is unknown. This sample is drawn from a study of cytomegalovirus exposure and HLA in healthy donors. Across the study: Ancestry clustering placed 81% of some 400 genotyped donors in the Caucasian-associated cluster. Whole-study results and caveats: An apparent linkage of common viral pathogens to several of the most significant clusters emerged in a later analysis. Most of the CMV-associated TCR beta chains (in a later analysis) appeared to be HLA-restricted. The study flagged 150 to 200 TCR beta chains as cytomegalovirus-associated.

The primer mix had 60 Vbeta and 13 Jbeta primers. Method: immunoSEQ multiplex PCR; TCRdb's copy keeps in-frame clones and lacks some. Its clone listing holds about 72,000 clones. Deletions cut 5 bases from V and 4 bases from J, with 17 bases between. The CDR3 loop spans 15 amino acids. From germline, CDR1 is SEHNR and CDR2 FQNEAQ (reference sequence). V gene TRBV7-9 combines with J gene TRBJ2-5; a weak D match, TRBD1 (6 bases). The clonotype comes from a man over 45 in good health and CMV-seropositive. Input material: PBMCs. CDR3: CASSAPGQGVETQYF. The CDR3 DNA follows: TGTGCCAGCAGCGCCCCGGGACAAGGGGTAGAGACCCAGTACTTC.